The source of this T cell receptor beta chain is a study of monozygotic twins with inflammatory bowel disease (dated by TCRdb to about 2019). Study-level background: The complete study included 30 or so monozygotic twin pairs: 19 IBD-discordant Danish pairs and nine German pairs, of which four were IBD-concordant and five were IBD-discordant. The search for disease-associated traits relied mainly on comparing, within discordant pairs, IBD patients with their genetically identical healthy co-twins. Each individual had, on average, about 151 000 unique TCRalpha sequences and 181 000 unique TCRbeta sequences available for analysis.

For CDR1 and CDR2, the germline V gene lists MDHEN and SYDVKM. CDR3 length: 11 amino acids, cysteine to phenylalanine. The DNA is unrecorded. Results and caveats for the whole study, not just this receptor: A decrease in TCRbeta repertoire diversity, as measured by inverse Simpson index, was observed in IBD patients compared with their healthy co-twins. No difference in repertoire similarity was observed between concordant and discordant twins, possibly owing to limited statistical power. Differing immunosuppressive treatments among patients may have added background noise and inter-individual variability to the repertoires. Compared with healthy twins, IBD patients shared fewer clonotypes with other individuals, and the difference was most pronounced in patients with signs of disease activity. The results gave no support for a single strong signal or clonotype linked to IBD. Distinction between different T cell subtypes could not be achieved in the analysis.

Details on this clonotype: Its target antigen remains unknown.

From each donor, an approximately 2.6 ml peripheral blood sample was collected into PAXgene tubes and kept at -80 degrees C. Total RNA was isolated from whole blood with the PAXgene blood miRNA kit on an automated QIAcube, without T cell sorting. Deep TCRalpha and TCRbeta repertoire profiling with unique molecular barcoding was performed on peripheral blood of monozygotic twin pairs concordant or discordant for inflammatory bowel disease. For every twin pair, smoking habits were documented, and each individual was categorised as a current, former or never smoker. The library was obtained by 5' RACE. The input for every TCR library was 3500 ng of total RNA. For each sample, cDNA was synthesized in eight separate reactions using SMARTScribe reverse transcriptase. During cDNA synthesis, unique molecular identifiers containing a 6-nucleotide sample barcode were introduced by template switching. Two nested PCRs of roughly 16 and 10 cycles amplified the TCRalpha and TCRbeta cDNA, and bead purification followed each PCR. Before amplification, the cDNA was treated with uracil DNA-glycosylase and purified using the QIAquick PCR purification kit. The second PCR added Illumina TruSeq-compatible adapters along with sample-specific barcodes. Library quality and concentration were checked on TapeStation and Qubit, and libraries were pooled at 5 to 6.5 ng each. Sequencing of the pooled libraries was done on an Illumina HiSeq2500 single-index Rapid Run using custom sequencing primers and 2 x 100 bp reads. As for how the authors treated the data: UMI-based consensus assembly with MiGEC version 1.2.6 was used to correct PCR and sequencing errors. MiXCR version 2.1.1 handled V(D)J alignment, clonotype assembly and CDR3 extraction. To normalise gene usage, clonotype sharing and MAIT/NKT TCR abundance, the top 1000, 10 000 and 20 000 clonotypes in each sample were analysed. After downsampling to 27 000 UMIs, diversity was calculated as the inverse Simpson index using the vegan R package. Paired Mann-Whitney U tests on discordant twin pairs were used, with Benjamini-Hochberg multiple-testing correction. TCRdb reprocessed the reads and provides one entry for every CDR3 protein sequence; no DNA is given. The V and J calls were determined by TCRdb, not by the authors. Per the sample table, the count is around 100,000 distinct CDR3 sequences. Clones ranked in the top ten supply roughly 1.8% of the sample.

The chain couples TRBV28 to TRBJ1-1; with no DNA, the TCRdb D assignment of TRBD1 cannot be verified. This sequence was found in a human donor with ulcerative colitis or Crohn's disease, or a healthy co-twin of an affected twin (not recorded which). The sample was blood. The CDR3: CASRWTGEAFF.